This T cell receptor beta chain was obtained from a study of T-cell memory formation after mild COVID-19. Study summary: Most TCR clusters belonged to a single donor. Findings of the study overall: Clones from the second wave (peaking day 37) had unconfirmed SARS-CoV-2 specificity. Some SARS-CoV-2-responding clones were already detected in memory before infection.

This clonotype showed up many times. The antigen is not known. 5'RACE, which relied on constant-segment primers, yielded TCR alpha and TCR beta cDNA libraries carrying sample barcodes and UMIs. TCRdb reprocessed the 5' RACE reads with MiXCR, giving one entry per CDR3 protein. The sample consists of fewer than 35,000 distinct CDR3 sequences, about 16% of them appearing once. Germline CDR1 KGHDR, CDR2 SFDVKD. V lost 5 bases and J lost 10, with 10 bases in between. This CDR3 is 12 amino acids long. The receptor was derived from an adult who had mild COVID-19 (a few samples of this study predate the infection). Cell type and time point are not known. The chain recombines TRBV24-1 with TRBJ2-2, with no clear D. The sequenced sample was PBMCs or a T cell subset sorted from them (not recorded which). The CDR3 loop reads CATSGLGPELFF. The CDR3 DNA reads as TGTGCCACCAGTGGGTTGGGTCCGGAGCTGTTTTTT.